The 24 T cell receptor beta chains reported below all come from one sample, sequenced in a study of T cells in Graves' hyperthyroidism and ophthalmopathy. RNA transcripts were the template for amplifying TCR beta CDR3 regions. During a first-round RT-PCR of the TCR CDR3, the HTBI primer set was used. One entry per CDR3 protein, called by TCRdb with MiXCR from the multiplex PCR reads. Of around 600,000 distinct CDR3 sequences listed, approximately 14% were seen once; the top ten hold around 13%. Sequenced: blood. All receptors come from a woman in her 50s with Graves' ophthalmopathy.

The rearrangement joins TRBV9 to TRBJ2-3; the match to TRBD2 covers 12 bases. The trim removed 1 base at V and 0 bases at J, leaving 6 bases unmatched. Per the germline V gene, CDR1 is SGDLS and CDR2 is YYNGEE. CDR3 size: 18 residues. CDR3 amino acids: CASSVLAGGYTSTDTQYF. CDR3 nucleotides: TGTGCCAGCAGCGTACTAGCGGGAGGGTACACTAGCACAGATACGCAGTATTTT.

The J gene is TRBJ1-1, the V gene TRBV19; TRBD1 might be the D (6 bases). V lost 6 bases and J 0 bases, leaving 11 bases between the germline ends. This CDR3 spans 14 amino acids. CDR1 is LNHDA and CDR2 is SQIVND in the germline V gene (reference sequence). Here the CDR3 DNA reads TGTGCCAGTAGCAAAACAGGGATGAACACTGAAGCTTTCTTT. Translating it yields CASSKTGMNTEAFF.

The rearrangement links TRBV4-2 to TRBJ1-5, with TRBD1 matching over 9 bases. The CDR3 is made up of 22 amino acids. Germline V gene lookup returns CDR1 LGHNA and CDR2 YNFKEQ. V shed 0 bases, J shed 1 base, and the junction held 19 bases outside the gene matches. The CDR3: CASSQDFSPPTGGKMSNQPQHF. CDR3 coding DNA: TGTGCCAGCAGCCAAGATTTTTCGCCCCCGACAGGGGGAAAGATGAGCAATCAGCCCCAGCATTTT.

The rearrangement uses TRBV6-2 or TRBV6-3 and TRBJ2-2; 10 nucleotides align to TRBD2. Germline trimming cut 0 bases from V and 4 bases from J; bases unmatched to any gene: 8. The CDR3 loop spans 18 amino acids. Germline CDR1 reads MNHEY; CDR2 reads SVGEGT. CDR3 sequence reads: CASSYSASGSWATGELFF. The CDR3 DNA reads TGTGCCAGCAGTTACTCGGCTAGCGGGAGTTGGGCCACCGGGGAGCTGTTTTTT.

The chain has TRBV4-1 and TRBJ2-7, with 12 nucleotides matching TRBD2. CDR1 MGHRA and CDR2 YSYEKL come from the germline V gene. Germline trimming cut 0 bases from V and 4 bases from J; bases unmatched to any gene: 10. This CDR3 is 18 amino acids long. The CDR3 DNA sequence: TGCGCCAGCAGCCAAGATAGGGCTAGCGGGAGGGCCAGGTACGAGCAGTACTTC. This translates into CASSQDRASGRARYEQYF.

This chain uses TRBV6-5 with TRBJ1-3; 7 bases are a match to TRBD1. Germline V gene data show CDR1 as MNHEY and CDR2 as SVGAGI. V lost 3 bases, J lost 2 bases, and 4 bases stayed unmatched. The CDR3 runs 15 residues. CDR3 protein: CASSYLQGAGNTIYF. The DNA of the CDR3 is TGTGCCAGCAGTTATCTCCAGGGGGCTGGAAACACCATATATTTT.

As concerns this clonotype: Since no conserved phenylalanine or tryptophan closes the CDR3, a read error is the likely cause. V is TRBV28 and J is TRBJ2-7; 7 nucleotides line up with TRBD2. CDR3 length: 15 amino acids. The germline gives CDR1 MDHEN, CDR2 SYDVKM. The V gene end was trimmed by 6 bases and the J gene end by 3 bases; junction bases not matched to a gene: 11. For the CDR3, the DNA is TGTGCCAGCAGCCAGACTAGCACGGGGCTCTACGAGCAGTACCTC. Its translation is CASSQTSTGLYEQYL.

This chain uses TRBV29-1 with TRBJ2-7; the D is unclear. The CDR3 is 13 residues long. Germline values: CDR1 SQVTM, CDR2 ANQGSEA. Trimming cost V 1 base and J 6 bases, with 13 bases left between them. CDR3 amino acids: CSVEGDLRPEQYF. The CDR3 DNA reads as TGCAGCGTTGAAGGGGATCTTCGGCCCGAGCAGTACTTC.

This clonotype has ten or more counts. J is TRBJ2-2 and V is TRBV11-1, with 7 bases identical to TRBD2. Trimming took 0 bases from V and 3 from J; bases not matched to a gene: 10. The CDR3 has 18 amino acids. Germline values: CDR1 SGHAT, CDR2 FQDESV (reference sequence). The CDR3 DNA sequence: TGTGCCAGCAGCTTAGCGAGCCTAGCGGAGATTTACACCGGGGAGCTGTTTTTT. Translation gives CASSLASLAEIYTGELFF.

This clonotype was counted ten times or more. The rearrangement links TRBV7-9 to TRBJ2-7; TRBD2 matches 8 bases. This CDR3 is built from 14 residues. Germline V lookup: CDR1 SEHNR, CDR2 FQNEAQ (reference sequence). V dropped 1 base and J dropped 2; count of bases not matched to a gene: 1. The CDR3 DNA sequence: TGTGCCAGCAGCTTAGGTAGCGGGACCTACGAGCAGTACTTC. This gives the protein CASSLGSGTYEQYF.

The chain employs TRBV4-2 and TRBJ2-2; 12 bases agree with TRBD2. CDR3 size: 16 residues. The trim removed 4 bases at V and 6 bases at J, leaving 6 bases unmatched. Germline CDR1 is LGHNA and CDR2 is YNFKEQ. The CDR3 reads CASSPGLAGIAGELFF. The CDR3, as DNA: TGTGCCAGCAGCCCAGGACTAGCGGGAATCGCCGGGGAGCTGTTTTTT.

In this sample, this clonotype turned up many times. The rearrangement joins TRBV6-5 to TRBJ1-2, with D uncertain. The germline V gene encodes CDR1 MNHEY and CDR2 SVGAGI. Trimming took 2 bases from V and 9 from J, leaving 13 bases between them. This CDR3 is 13 amino acids long. The CDR3 protein is CASSYNGDASYTF. In DNA form, the CDR3 reads TGTGCCAGCAGTTACAACGGGGATGCCAGCTACACCTTC.

The chain couples TRBV13 to TRBJ2-7; 9 bases agree with TRBD2. CDR1 is PRHDT, CDR2 FYEKMQ, per germline (reference sequence). Unmatched junction bases numbered 8, after V lost 1 base and J lost 4 bases. This CDR3 region has 16 residues. For the CDR3, the DNA is TGTGCCAGCAGCTTAGAGTCCAGGACTAGCGTTTACGAGCAGTACTTC. It codes for CASSLESRTSVYEQYF.

This clonotype was observed many times. This sequence joins TRBV28 and TRBJ2-1; a weak D match, TRBD1 (5 bases). V lost 6 bases and J lost 9, with 24 bases in between. The CDR3 runs 16 residues. The germline gives CDR1 MDHEN, CDR2 SYDVKM. The CDR3 here is CASRRERSLPQGEQFF. The CDR3 DNA sequence: TGTGCCAGCAGGCGAGAGAGGAGTTTACCCCAGGGTGAGCAGTTCTTC. The whole variable domain, remainder taken from reference TRBV28 and TRBJ2-1, is DVKVTQSSRYLVKRTGEKVFLECVQDMDHENMFWYRQDPGLGLRLIYFSYDVKMKEKGDIPEGYSVSREKKERFSLILESASTNQTSMYLCASRRERSLPQGEQFFGPGTRLTVL.

V and J are TRBV19 and TRBJ2-1; 13 bases match TRBD2. CDR1 and CDR2 (germline): LNHDA, SQIVND (reference sequence). J gave up 2 bases and V 7 bases, and 5 bases lay outside the gene matches. The CDR3 length is 16 residues. In nucleotides, the CDR3 is TGTGCCAGTAAAGAGGGACTAGCGGGACCCTACAATGAGCAGTTCTTC. Its translation: CASKEGLAGPYNEQFF. Full variable domain (rest looked up from reference TRBV19 and TRBJ2-1): DGGITQSPKYLFRKEGQNVTLSCEQNLNHDAMYWYRQDPGQGLRLIYYSQIVNDFQKGDIAEGYSVSREKKESFPLTVTSAQKNPTAFYLCASKEGLAGPYNEQFFGPGTRLTVL.

The chain couples TRBV6-1 to TRBJ2-1, with 9 bases lining up with TRBD2. The CDR3 is made up of 15 amino acids. The J segment lost 7 bases and the V segment lost 10 bases, leaving 14 bases of the junction unmatched. From germline, CDR1 is MNHNS and CDR2 SASEGT. This CDR3 reads CAIRLAEGGGNEQFF. In nucleotides, the CDR3 is TGTGCCATCAGACTAGCGGAAGGCGGTGGAAATGAGCAGTTCTTC.

Many counts were recorded for this clonotype. Since a much larger clone is just one base distant, this may be a read error. The chain couples TRBV6-2 or TRBV6-3 to TRBJ1-1; D gene ambiguous. In germline, CDR1 is MNHEY, CDR2 SVGEGT. Trimming removed 4 bases at V and 6 bases at J, with 6 bases between. The CDR3 is made up of 11 amino acids. The CDR3 region is CASSLDSEAFF. The CDR3 DNA follows: TGTGCCAGCAGTTTGGACTCTGAAGCTTTCTTT.

At least ten counts were recorded for this clonotype. The rearrangement links TRBV13 to TRBJ1-5; D is perhaps TRBD1 (5 bases). From germline, CDR1 is PRHDT and CDR2 FYEKMQ (reference sequence). Trimming pared 5 bases from V and 2 bases from J, leaving 10 bases between. The length of the CDR3 is 14 residues. CDR3 nucleotide sequence: TGTGCCAGCAGCACCGGCAGGGGCAATCAGCCCCAGCATTTT. Translating gives CASSTGRGNQPQHF. Full variable domain (missing parts from reference TRBV13 and TRBJ1-5): AAGVIQSPRHLIKEKRETATLKCYPIPRHDTVYWYQQGPGQDPQFLISFYEKMQSDKGSIPDRFSAQQFSDYHSELNMSSLELGDSALYFCASSTGRGNQPQHFGDGTRLSIL.

This clonotype was counted many times. This chain uses TRBV18 with TRBJ2-3; a possible D gene is TRBD1 (6 bases). V lost 4 bases, J lost 0 bases, and 11 bases lay in between. The CDR3 has 15 residues. Germline V gene data show CDR1 as KGHSH and CDR2 as LQKENI. The CDR3 bases are TGTGCCAGCTCACTCGACAGGCTAAGCACAGATACGCAGTATTTT. It yields the protein CASSLDRLSTDTQYF.

This clonotype was seen a handful of times. Being one base from a much bigger clone, this may be a read error. The chain joins TRBV28 to TRBJ1-5; D uncertain. This CDR3 is built from 14 residues. Germline V gene data show CDR1 as MDHEN and CDR2 as SYDVKM. CDR3 sequence reads: CASISWEFNQPRHF. For the CDR3, the DNA is TGTGCCAGCATTAGTTGGGAGTTCAATCAGCCCCGGCATTTT.

This clonotype turned up a few times. In nucleotides, the CDR3 is TGTGCCAGCAGTGCGAACCCACAGGGGCCCCGCACTGAAGCTTTCTTT. Its protein is CASSANPQGPRTEAFF. The chain recombines TRBV6-1 with TRBJ1-1; 7 nucleotides match TRBD1. Germline V gene sequence: CDR1 MNHNS, CDR2 SASEGT. Trimming at V came to 4 bases and at J to 4 bases, leaving 12 bases not matched to a gene. CDR3 size: 16 residues.

This clonotype has ten or more counts. The chain combines TRBV7-9 with TRBJ2-1; TRBD2 matches 9 bases. Germline trimming cut 5 bases from V and 1 base from J; bases unmatched to any gene: 9. The CDR3 is 17 residues long. CDR1 SEHNR and CDR2 FQNEAQ come from the germline V gene (reference sequence). The CDR3 region is CASSHGLGLASYNEQFF. The CDR3 coding sequence is TGTGCCAGCAGCCATGGACTTGGACTAGCGTCCTACAATGAGCAGTTCTTC.

Of note for this clonotype: A read error is possible here, since a much larger clone lies one base away. The rearrangement links TRBV20-1 to TRBJ2-3; TRBD2 agrees at 10 bases. The ends lost 2 bases at V and 2 bases at J; junction bases unmatched: 22. The CDR3 is 21 amino acids. CDR1 is DFQATT and CDR2 is SNEGSKA in the germline V gene (reference sequence). The CDR3 nucleotides read TGCAGTGCTAGACTCTTCCTCGGGACTAGCGAGCTCATGATGGTCACAGATACGCAGTATTTT. This sequence encodes CSARLFLGTSELMMVTDTQYF.

This clonotype was counted ten times or more. This chain connects TRBV7-2 to TRBJ1-2; D gene ambiguous. This CDR3 spans 11 amino acids. V was cut by 5 bases and J by 8 bases, with 9 bases left in between. CDR1 is SGHTA and CDR2 is FQGNSA in the germline V gene. This CDR3 reads CASSAYSGYTF. CDR3 in DNA: TGTGCCAGCAGCGCATACAGCGGCTACACCTTC.